This TCR beta chain was found in a study of blood T cell repertoires in COVID-19. Study context: COVID-19 samples collected from the United States, Italy and Spain covered acute and convalescent phases. The cDNA or gDNA used as material had been derived from T cells, B-cell-depleted T cells, or PBMCs.

This clone appeared a single time. Germline-derived CDR1 and CDR2 are ENHRY and SYGVKD. After removal of 6 bases from V and 3 bases from J, the junction contained 2 bases not matched to a gene. The CDR3 contains 13 residues. How the authors handled the data: Nucleated cell number was recorded as an estimate derived from reference gene primer amplification. The protocol was immunoSEQ multiplex PCR, while the TCRdb copy is restricted to in-frame clones and leaves out a portion. V, J and clone size reflect that table, while D and trimming were determined from the DNA. The table has 140,000 to 150,000 clones, roughly 81% seen once.

The sequence was obtained from a human donor with acute or convalescent COVID-19. The donor label of this sample is uncertain. Input material: peripheral blood. The rearrangement links TRBV10-3 to TRBJ1-1, with 9 bases aligning to TRBD1. Here the CDR3 reads CAIRRTGDTEAFF. The DNA for the CDR3 is TGTGCCATCAGGCGGACAGGGGACACTGAAGCTTTCTTT.